These T cell receptor beta chains were read from a single sample in a study of blood T cell repertoires in COVID-19. Sequenced by immunoSEQ multiplex PCR; TCRdb stores in-frame clones only, minus some. The sample holds roughly 270,000 clones; approximately 85% are singletons and the top ten take 4.5% to 5.5%. Source material: peripheral blood. The receptors were gathered from a man aged 45-60 years with active or convalescent COVID-19. Both conserved end residues are part of each CDR3. The order of the fields is J gene, D gene, V gene, clone size, CDR3 protein, CDR3 DNA. The D gene is left open where the match is weak. The size entry is marked missing in some rows and otherwise reads once, few, many or a size class.

TRBJ1-1 NA TRBV5-6 NA CASSWGNTEAFF TGTGCCAGCAGCTGGGGCAACACTGAAGCTTTCTTT
TRBJ2-3 TRBD2 TRBV9 NA CASSELAGGGDTQYF TGTGCCAGCAGCGAACTAGCGGGAGGTGGGGATACGCAGTATTTT
TRBJ2-3 NA TRBV10-3 NA CAISNTDTQYF TGTGCCATCAGCAATACAGATACGCAGTATTTT
TRBJ2-7 NA TRBV6-2/TRBV6-3 once CASSYSTTPQNF TGTGCCAGCAGTTACTCAACGACCCCACAGAACTTC
TRBJ1-5 NA TRBV30 NA CAWRSGGASNQPQHF TGTGCCTGGAGGTCCGGGGGGGCTAGCAATCAGCCCCAGCATTTT
TRBJ1-2 TRBD1 TRBV12-5 few CASGLVSGGGYGYTF TGTGCTAGTGGTTTGGTATCAGGGGGCGGCTATGGCTACACCTTC
TRBJ1-5 NA TRBV7-9 NA CASSPPGVNQPQHF TGTGCCAGCAGCCCTCCAGGGGTCAATCAGCCCCAGCATTTT
TRBJ2-7 TRBD1 TRBV27 NA CASTPGSGTGREQYF TGTGCCAGCACGCCAGGGTCCGGGACAGGGCGCGAGCAGTACTTC
TRBJ2-3 TRBD2 TRBV5-4 NA CASSSPSGRRDTQYF TGTGCCAGCAGCTCCCCTAGCGGGAGACGAGATACGCAGTATTTT
TRBJ1-1 NA TRBV27 NA CASSLSYGVTEAFF TGTGCCAGCAGTTTATCGTACGGGGTAACTGAAGCTTTCTTT
TRBJ2-7 TRBD2 TRBV19 NA CASSVTSGRAKYEQYF TGTGCCAGTAGCGTGACTAGCGGGAGGGCCAAATACGAGCAGTACTTC
TRBJ2-1 NA TRBV11-2 NA CASSLGARGPYNEQFF TGTGCCAGCAGCTTAGGGGCCAGGGGTCCCTACAATGAGCAGTTCTTC
TRBJ1-5 TRBD1 TRBV12-5 few CASGLGQGNQPQHF TGTGCTAGTGGTCTCGGACAGGGCAATCAGCCCCAGCATTTT
TRBJ2-7 NA TRBV30 once CAWGAAPPEVPRGEQYF TGTGCCTGGGGCGCCGCCCCCCCGGAGGTCCCCCGAGGCGAGCAGTACTTC
TRBJ2-3 TRBD1 TRBV14 once CASSNRDRTGGWGTDTQYF TGTGCCAGCAGCAACCGGGACCGGACAGGGGGCTGGGGCACAGATACGCAGTATTTT
TRBJ2-7 TRBD2 TRBV27 NA CASSSRTSGAYEQYF TGTGCCAGCAGTTCTAGGACTAGCGGTGCCTACGAGCAGTACTTC
TRBJ1-6 TRBD1 TRBV5-1 few CASSLGPRTGDNSPLHF TGCGCCAGCAGCTTGGGCCCTAGGACAGGGGACAATTCACCCCTCCACTTT
TRBJ2-2 TRBD1 TRBV5-6 NA CASSPDRGAGELFF TGTGCCAGCAGCCCGGACAGGGGAGCGGGGGAGCTGTTTTTT
TRBJ2-3 TRBD2 TRBV18 NA CASSARGSSGSFTDTQYF TGTGCCAGCTCGGCCAGGGGTTCTAGCGGGAGTTTCACAGATACGCAGTATTTT
TRBJ1-4 NA TRBV7-2 NA CASSLSAGVEEKLFF TGTGCCAGCAGCTTATCCGCAGGGGTCGAAGAAAAACTGTTTTTT
TRBJ2-3 TRBD2 TRBV2 NA CASSEGLAGATQYF TGTGCCAGCAGTGAGGGACTAGCGGGAGCTACGCAGTATTTT
TRBJ1-5 NA TRBV19 NA CASSRSRVGNSNQPQHF TGTGCCAGTAGTAGATCCCGGGTCGGGAATAGCAATCAGCCCCAGCATTTT
TRBJ2-3 TRBD1 TRBV25-1 NA CASSEGQGGSTDTQYF TGTGCCAGCAGTGAGGGACAGGGGGGGAGCACAGATACGCAGTATTTT
TRBJ2-7 TRBD1 TRBV18 NA CASSPRGLAEQYF TGTGCCAGCTCACCAAGGGGGCTAGCCGAGCAGTACTTC
TRBJ1-6 NA TRBV6-5 NA CASRTAVGSSPLHF TGTGCCAGCAGGACGGCCGTCGGGTCGTCACCCCTCCACTTT
TRBJ1-1 TRBD1 TRBV18 once CASSPQARGLTEAFF TGTGCCAGCTCACCACAGGCCAGGGGGCTGACTGAAGCTTTCTTT
TRBJ1-2 NA TRBV7-2 NA CASSHRTGDYGYTF TGTGCCAGCAGCCACCGGACTGGGGACTATGGCTACACCTTC
TRBJ2-2 NA TRBV3-1/TRBV3-2 NA CASSQPQATGELFF TGTGCCAGCAGCCAACCGCAGGCCACCGGGGAGCTGTTTTTT
TRBJ2-7 TRBD2 TRBV10-2 NA CASRRTGTSYEQYF TGCGCCAGCAGACGGACCGGGACTAGCTACGAGCAGTACTTC